The T cell receptor (beta chain) under discussion was sequenced for a study of Ad26.COV2.S vaccination and SARS-CoV-2 variants. General study results and limits: In vaccinated individuals, spike-specific CD8+ and CD4+ T cell responses reportedly displayed substantial breadth.

Stated treatment: some 20 received Ad26.COV2.S at low or high dose, single or two shots; a few received placebo; per-sample allocation not given. The samples were gathered on day 63 after the first injection of vaccine or placebo. It was an adult aged 18-55 years in Boston who was the donor. This CDR3 has 13 amino acids. With 5 bases clipped from V and 6 bases from J, the junction kept 7 bases outside the gene matches. The V gene's germline CDR1 is SGHAT and CDR2 FQNNGV. Concerning this clone itself: Its antigen is undetermined.

Profiled with immunoSEQ multiplex PCR; TCRdb holds only in-frame clones, not every one. The sample records roughly 460,000 clones, about 88% being singletons. The source material was peripheral blood, sampled in a trial of Ad26.COV2.S vaccine versus placebo. The sequence was obtained from a person aged 18-60 years who received the Ad26.COV2.S COVID-19 vaccine or a placebo. The chain combines TRBV11-2 with TRBJ2-7, with 7 bases matching TRBD2. CDR3 sequence: CASSPSPGGEQYF. The CDR3 bases are TGTGCCAGCAGCCCATCCCCGGGGGGCGAGCAGTACTTC.